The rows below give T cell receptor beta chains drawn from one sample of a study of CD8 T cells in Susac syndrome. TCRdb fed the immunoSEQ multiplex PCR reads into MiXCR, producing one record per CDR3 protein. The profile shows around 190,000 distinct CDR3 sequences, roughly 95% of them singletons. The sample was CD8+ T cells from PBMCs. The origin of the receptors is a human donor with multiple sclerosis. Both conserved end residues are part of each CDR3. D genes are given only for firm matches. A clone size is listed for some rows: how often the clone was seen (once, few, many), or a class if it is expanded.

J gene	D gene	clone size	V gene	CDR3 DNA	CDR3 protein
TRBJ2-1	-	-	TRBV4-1	TGCGCCAGCAGCTCGGAGGGATACAATGAGCAGTTCTTC	CASSSEGYNEQFF
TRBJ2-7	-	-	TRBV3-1	TGTGCCAGCAGCCCGCTCGACGCTTACGAGCAGTACTTC	CASSPLDAYEQYF
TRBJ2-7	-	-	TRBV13	TGTGCCAGCAGCTTCTACGGGACCTACGAGCAGTACTTC	CASSFYGTYEQYF
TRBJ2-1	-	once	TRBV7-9	TGTGCCAGCAGCGCTAGCGAAACTGCTACCAATGAGCAGTTCTTC	CASSASETATNEQFF
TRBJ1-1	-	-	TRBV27	TGTGCCAGCAGTTTATCTGCGACTCGGGAAGCTTTCTTT	CASSLSATREAFF
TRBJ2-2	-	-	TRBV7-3	TGTGCCAGCAGCGATAGCCTGCACGGGGAGCTGTTTTTT	CASSDSLHGELFF
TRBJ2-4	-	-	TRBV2	TGTGCCAGCAGTGGTGGGGTGGGCCCGCTAGCCAAAAACATTCAGTACTTC	CASSGGVGPLAKNIQYF
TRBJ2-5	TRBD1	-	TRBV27	TGTGCCAGCAGTTCCTGGACAGGGTCCCAAGAGACCCAGTACTTC	CASSSWTGSQETQYF
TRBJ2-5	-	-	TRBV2	TGTGCCAGCAGGGGGCAGCTCGGGTACTTC	CASRGQLGYF
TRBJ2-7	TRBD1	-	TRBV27	TGTGCCAGCAGCCCTGGGACAGGGGGGATCTACGAGCAGTACTTC	CASSPGTGGIYEQYF
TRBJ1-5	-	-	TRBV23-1	TGCGCCAGCAGTCAATGGGCTCGTGGGAGGTCGAGTGGGAATCAGCCCCAGCATTTT	CASSQWARGRSSGNQPQHF
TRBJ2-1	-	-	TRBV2	TGTGCCAGCAGTGAAGCAAGGTCCTACAATGAGCAGTTCTTC	CASSEARSYNEQFF
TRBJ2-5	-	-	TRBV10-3	TGTGCCATCAGTGATCCGGGTCGGGTGGAGACCCAGTACTTC	CAISDPGRVETQYF
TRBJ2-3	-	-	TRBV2	TGTGCCAGCATGGACCCCCGGGGGGATACGCAGTATTTT	CASMDPRGDTQYF
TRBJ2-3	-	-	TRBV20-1	TGCAGTGCTAGAGATCCGACCCCTCTATTTACGCAGTATTTT	CSARDPTPLFTQYF
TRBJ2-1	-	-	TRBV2	TGTGCCAGCAGTGTGGCGAACAATGAGCAGTTCTTC	CASSVANNEQFF
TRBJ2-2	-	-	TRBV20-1	TGCAGTGCTCGGACACCGAACACCGGGGAGCTGTTTTTT	CSARTPNTGELFF
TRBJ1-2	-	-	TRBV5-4	TGTGCCAGCAGCTCTACTCACGACTATGGCTACACCTTC	CASSSTHDYGYTF
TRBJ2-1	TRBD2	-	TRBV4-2	TGTGCCAGCACGTTAGCGGGAGGCGGCAATGAGCAGTTCTTC	CASTLAGGGNEQFF
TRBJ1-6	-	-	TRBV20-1	TGCAGTGTCTCTTCCCTAGACAGGACCTATAATTCACCCCTCCACTTT	CSVSSLDRTYNSPLHF
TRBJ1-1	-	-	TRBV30	TGTGCCTGGAGTGTAGGGCCGGTTGAAGCTTTCTTT	CAWSVGPVEAFF
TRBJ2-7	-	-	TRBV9	TGTGCCAGCAGCGTAGGGGTAAACTACGAGCAGTACTTC	CASSVGVNYEQYF
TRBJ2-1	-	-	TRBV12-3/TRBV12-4	TGTGCCAGCAGTTTAGTCGTGGGCGAACCCTACAATGAGCAGTTCTTC	CASSLVVGEPYNEQFF
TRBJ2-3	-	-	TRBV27	TGTGCCAGCAGTTTATGGGGTTATAGCACAGATACGCAGTATTTT	CASSLWGYSTDTQYF
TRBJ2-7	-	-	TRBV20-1	TGCAGTGCTAGAGATTTGGCGGGAAACTACGAGCAGTACTTC	CSARDLAGNYEQYF
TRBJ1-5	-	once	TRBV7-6	TGTGCCAGCAGTACAGGGATGAGCAATCAGCCCCAGCATTTT	CASSTGMSNQPQHF
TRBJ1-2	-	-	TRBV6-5	TGTGCCAGCAGTTACTCTCTCGGTGGGGAGGGAGATTCGGCGCGTACCTTC	CASSYSLGGEGDSARTF
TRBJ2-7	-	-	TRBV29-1	TGCAGCGTTGGGTCAGGGGAATCCGAGCAGTACTTC	CSVGSGESEQYF
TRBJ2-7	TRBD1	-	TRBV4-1	TGCGCCAGCAGCCATAGACAGGGGTCCTACGAGCAGTACTTC	CASSHRQGSYEQYF
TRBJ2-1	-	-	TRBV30	TGTGCCTGGAGCGGAAGGGCCTCCTACAATGAGCAGTTCTTC	CAWSGRASYNEQFF
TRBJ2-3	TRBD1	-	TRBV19	TGTGCCAGCCAGGACAGGGTGATAGATACGCAGTATTTT	CASQDRVIDTQYF
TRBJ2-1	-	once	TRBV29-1	TGCAGCGTTGAGTCGAGGGGCAGGGCAAGCTACAATGAGCAGTTCTTC	CSVESRGRASYNEQFF
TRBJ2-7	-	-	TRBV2	TGTGCCAGCAGTGTTACTCCCGGGAGCCACGAGCAGTACTTC	CASSVTPGSHEQYF
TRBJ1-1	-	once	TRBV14	TGTGCCAGCAGCCAAGACCGGGGGGCCTTCACTGAAGCTTTCTTT	CASSQDRGAFTEAFF
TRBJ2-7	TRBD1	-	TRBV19	TGTGCCAGTAAGAACAGGGGACAGGACTACGAGCAGTACTTC	CASKNRGQDYEQYF
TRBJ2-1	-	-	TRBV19	TGTGCCAGTAGTATCGCTGGCCCCTCCAATGAGCAGTTCTTC	CASSIAGPSNEQFF
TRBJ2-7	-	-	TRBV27	TGTGCCAGCAGTCCGTTAGGGGGTCGCGAGCAGTACTTC	CASSPLGGREQYF
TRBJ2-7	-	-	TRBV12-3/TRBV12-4	TGTGCCAGCACGTCGGGACAAACCTACGAGCAGTACTTC	CASTSGQTYEQYF
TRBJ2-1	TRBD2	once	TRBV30	TGTGCCTGGAGTGTCGCACTAGCGGTCAATGAGCAGTTCTTC	CAWSVALAVNEQFF
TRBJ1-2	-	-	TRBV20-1	TGCAGTGCTAGAGCTGACACCAACTATGGCTACACCTTC	CSARADTNYGYTF
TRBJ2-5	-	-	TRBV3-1	TGTGCCAGCAGCCAAGGGACATCCGGCCTCCAAGAGACCCAGTACTTC	CASSQGTSGLQETQYF
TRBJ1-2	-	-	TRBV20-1	TGCAGTGCTTTCGGACCTCTTTTGGATGGCTACACCTTC	CSAFGPLLDGYTF
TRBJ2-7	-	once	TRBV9	TGTGCCAGCAGCGTAGGATTAGGTCCCTACGAGCAGTACTTC	CASSVGLGPYEQYF
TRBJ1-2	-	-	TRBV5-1	TGCGCCAGCAGCTCGTATAGGGCGCCTGGCTACACCTTC	CASSSYRAPGYTF
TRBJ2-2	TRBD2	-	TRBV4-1	TGCGCCAGCAGCCAAAGCGGGAGTACAAACACCGGGGAGCTGTTTTTT	CASSQSGSTNTGELFF
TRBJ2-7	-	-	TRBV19	TGTGCCAGTGCAACTGGGGGTGGCGGCCCAACCTACGAGCAGTACTTC	CASATGGGGPTYEQYF
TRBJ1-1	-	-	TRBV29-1	TGCAGCGCCCCCGTAGGAGTGAACACTGAAGCTTTCTTT	CSAPVGVNTEAFF
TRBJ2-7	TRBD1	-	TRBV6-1	TGTGCCAGCAGTTCTAGGACAGGCCCCTACGAGCAGTACTTC	CASSSRTGPYEQYF
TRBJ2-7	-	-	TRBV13	TGTGCCAGCAGCTTAGGTCCAAACAGGAAACCCTACGAGCAGTACTTC	CASSLGPNRKPYEQYF
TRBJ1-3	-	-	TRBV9	TGTGCCAGCAGCGTTGGACAGTTCTCTGGAAACACCATATATTTT	CASSVGQFSGNTIYF
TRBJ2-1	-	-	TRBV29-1	TGCAGCGTTGAAGATGGTTCGGCCACCTACAATGAGCAGTTCTTC	CSVEDGSATYNEQFF
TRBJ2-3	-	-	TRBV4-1	TGCGCCAGCAGCCAAGCATGGAGGGCTACAGATACGCAGTATTTT	CASSQAWRATDTQYF